These 22 T cell receptor beta chains originate from one sample sequenced in a study of spatial heterogeneity in lung cancer. Overall study results and limits: Mutation tallies in tumors tracked expanded intratumoral alpha and beta TCR counts.

Their antigens remain unidentified. The time point was: sample taken at primary tumor resection. TCRdb reprocessed the 5' RACE reads with MiXCR, giving one entry per CDR3 protein. The sample lists approximately 9,500 distinct CDR3 sequences; about 4.5% were seen once. Sequencing used lung tumor tissue, obtained at surgery. The receptors originated from a female donor with early-stage non-small cell lung cancer.

This clonotype is judged medium-sized. This rearrangement joins TRBV7-9 to TRBJ2-5, with 8 nucleotides matching TRBD1. From germline, CDR1 is SEHNR and CDR2 FQNEAQ (reference sequence). The CDR3 totals 15 residues. With V trimmed by 3 bases and J by 5 bases, 8 bases remained unmatched. For the CDR3, the DNA is TGTGCCAGCAGCTTCGGGACAGGCCGGGGGGAGACCCAGTACTTC. This sequence encodes CASSFGTGRGETQYF. Based on the CDR3 plus reference TRBV7-9 and TRBJ2-5, the full variable domain is DTGVSQNPRHKITKRGQNVTFRCDPISEHNRLYWYRQTLGQGPEFLTYFQNEAQLEKSRLLSDRFSAERPKGSFSTLEIQRTEQGDSAMYLCASSFGTGRGETQYFGPGTRLLVL.

In this sample, this clonotype is large. V gene TRBV7-9 combines with J gene TRBJ2-1; the match to TRBD2 covers 10 bases. J was trimmed by 4 bases and V by 4 bases; bases with no gene match: 4. Germline loops: CDR1 SEHNR, CDR2 FQNEAQ (reference sequence). The CDR3 has 15 residues. The CDR3: CASSSPGLAYNEQFF. As DNA, the CDR3 is TGTGCCAGCAGCTCCCCGGGACTAGCGTACAATGAGCAGTTCTTC.

This clonotype was picked up many times. The genes are TRBV7-9 and TRBJ1-4, with a weak D call TRBD1 (5 bases). Per the germline V gene, CDR1 is SEHNR and CDR2 is FQNEAQ (reference sequence). The V end was cut by 5 bases, the J end by 6 bases, with 16 bases between. This CDR3 contains 15 residues. The DNA of the CDR3 is TGTGCCAGCAGCCCCATGACAGTAGGGGATGAAAAACTGTTTTTT. This translates into CASSPMTVGDEKLFF. The full variable domain, in which reference TRBV7-9 and TRBJ1-4 provide the parts outside the CDR3, is DTGVSQNPRHKITKRGQNVTFRCDPISEHNRLYWYRQTLGQGPEFLTYFQNEAQLEKSRLLSDRFSAERPKGSFSTLEIQRTEQGDSAMYLCASSPMTVGDEKLFFGSGTQLSVL.

This clonotype was detected only a few times. This rearrangement joins TRBV2 to TRBJ2-1; 7 bases align to TRBD2. In germline, CDR1 is SNHLY, CDR2 FYNNEI. There are 15 residues in the CDR3. V lost 7 bases and J lost 8; bases outside the gene matches: 14. CDR3 nucleotides: TGTGCCAGCATTACCACCAAGCGGGAAAAGTATGAGCAGTTCTTC. Amino acids: CASITTKREKYEQFF.

This clonotype came up many times. The CDR3 nucleotides are TGTGCCAGCAGCAACTCTCAAGTAGCAGATACGCAGTATTTT. Encoded protein: CASSNSQVADTQYF. The gene calls are TRBV13 and TRBJ2-3, with D uncertain. Germline values: CDR1 PRHDT, CDR2 FYEKMQ (reference sequence). V was cut by 5 bases and J by 4 bases, with 13 bases left in between. This CDR3 spans 14 amino acids.

The gene calls are TRBV2 and TRBJ1-2, with D uncertain. This CDR3 contains 12 residues. V was trimmed by 4 bases and J by 4 bases, leaving 7 bases between them. Germline V gives CDR1 SNHLY, CDR2 FYNNEI. As DNA, the CDR3 is TGTGCCAGCAGTGGGACGGCCTATGGCTACACCTTC. This sequence encodes CASSGTAYGYTF.

This clonotype was detected ten times or more. J is TRBJ1-1 and V is TRBV7-9; no clear D. V lost 8 bases to trimming and J lost 6 bases, with 7 bases between them. The CDR3 runs to 10 residues. Germline values: CDR1 SEHNR, CDR2 FQNEAQ (reference sequence). This CDR3 reads CASATAEAFF. CDR3 nucleotide sequence: TGTGCCAGCGCTACAGCTGAAGCTTTCTTT.

The sample holds many counts of this clonotype. CDR3 sequence (DNA): TGTGCCAGCAGCTTAGGGACTAGCGGCACAGATACGCAGTATTTT. Translation gives CASSLGTSGTDTQYF. V and J are TRBV7-9 and TRBJ2-3; TRBD2 aligns across 9 bases. Germline lookup yields CDR1 SEHNR and CDR2 FQNEAQ (reference sequence). The CDR3 sequence is 15 residues long. V was pared by 1 base and J by 1 base, with 0 bases of the junction left unmatched. Full variable domain (remainder filled in from reference TRBV7-9 and TRBJ2-3): DTGVSQNPRHKITKRGQNVTFRCDPISEHNRLYWYRQTLGQGPEFLTYFQNEAQLEKSRLLSDRFSAERPKGSFSTLEIQRTEQGDSAMYLCASSLGTSGTDTQYFGPGTRLTVL.

This clonotype appeared many times. The J gene is TRBJ1-6, the V gene TRBV5-1, with 11 bases fitting TRBD1. The V segment lost 2 bases and the J segment 7 bases; nucleotides outside the gene matches: 2. This CDR3 spans 15 amino acids. Germline CDR1 is SGHRS and CDR2 is YFSETQ. CDR3 in DNA: TGCGCCAGCAGCTTAGGACAGGGGGCAAATTCACCCCTCCACTTT. This sequence encodes CASSLGQGANSPLHF. Full variable domain (remainder filled in from reference TRBV5-1 and TRBJ1-6): KAGVTQTPRYLIKTRGQQVTLSCSPISGHRSVSWYQQTPGQGLQFLFEYFSETQRNKGNFPGRFSGRQFSNSRSEMNVSTLELGDSALYLCASSLGQGANSPLHFGNGTRLTVT.

This clonotype occurred many times. The genes are TRBV20-1 and TRBJ2-2; D unclear. The CDR3 loop spans 13 amino acids. Trimming stripped 3 bases from V and 6 bases from J, with 11 bases between. The V gene's germline CDR1 is DFQATT and CDR2 SNEGSKA (reference sequence). The CDR3 here is CSASFPTSGELFF. CDR3 coding DNA: TGCAGTGCTAGTTTTCCGACCTCCGGGGAGCTGTTTTTT.

This clonotype was counted at least ten times. This chain links TRBV3-1 with TRBJ2-2; no firm D call. Trimming removed 3 bases from V and 0 bases from J, with 8 bases in between. CDR1 and CDR2 from the germline V gene are LGHDT and YNNKEL (reference sequence). The CDR3 is made up of 15 amino acids. The CDR3 DNA reads as TGTGCCAGCAGCCATGGTGGGGCGAACACCGGGGAGCTGTTTTTT. Its protein product is CASSHGGANTGELFF.

This clonotype was recorded many times. This chain connects TRBV28 to TRBJ1-2, with TRBD1 matching over 11 bases. There are 13 residues in the CDR3. CDR1 is MDHEN, CDR2 SYDVKM, per germline. The V and J ends lost 7 bases and 7 bases, in that order; junction bases with no gene match: 5. The CDR3 spells CASTPDRGLGYTF. The CDR3 nucleotides are TGTGCCAGCACCCCGGACAGGGGGCTTGGCTACACCTTC.

This clonotype was recorded at least ten times. V is TRBV6-6 and J is TRBJ2-1, with 7 bases matching TRBD2. V trimming: 3 bases; J trimming: 5 bases; junction bases outside the gene matches: 13. Looked up from germline, CDR1 is MNHNY and CDR2 is SVGAGI (reference sequence). The CDR3 covers 17 residues. In nucleotides, the CDR3 is TGTGCCAGCAGTTATGGGTTAGCGGGTTGGAGGCACAATGAGCAGTTCTTC. Translating it yields CASSYGLAGWRHNEQFF.

This clonotype was found many times. The chain is built from TRBV12-3 or TRBV12-4 and TRBJ1-5; TRBD1 might be the D (6 bases). This CDR3 is built from 16 residues. V was pared by 1 base and J by 4 bases, with 14 bases between. The CDR3 sequence: CASSLGGQAANQPQHF. The CDR3 DNA follows: TGTGCCAGCAGTTTAGGGGGGCAGGCAGCTAATCAGCCCCAGCATTTT.

Within the sample, this clonotype is medium-sized. This rearrangement joins TRBV28 to TRBJ1-5, with TRBD1 as a possible D gene (6 bases). V was clipped by 2 bases and J by 3 bases, with 11 bases between them. This CDR3 spans 15 amino acids. Germline V lookup: CDR1 MDHEN, CDR2 SYDVKM. The CDR3 spells CASSLPDRPNQPQHF. CDR3 sequence (DNA): TGTGCCAGCAGTTTACCCGACAGGCCCAATCAGCCCCAGCATTTT. Full variable domain (missing parts from reference TRBV28 and TRBJ1-5): DVKVTQSSRYLVKRTGEKVFLECVQDMDHENMFWYRQDPGLGLRLIYFSYDVKMKEKGDIPEGYSVSREKKERFSLILESASTNQTSMYLCASSLPDRPNQPQHFGDGTRLSIL.

This clonotype was counted at least ten times. The chain combines TRBV12-3 or TRBV12-4 with TRBJ2-4; D gene unclear. The CDR3 has 11 amino acids. V lost 2 bases, J lost 7 bases, and 3 bases lay in between. This chain's CDR3 is CASSLSNIQYF. The CDR3, as DNA: TGTGCCAGCAGTTTATCGAACATTCAGTACTTC.

This clonotype was recorded at least ten times. V is TRBV12-3 or TRBV12-4 and J is TRBJ2-2, with 7 bases lining up with TRBD2. The CDR3 sequence is 17 residues long. Unmatched junction bases numbered 14, after V lost 6 bases and J lost 4 bases. The CDR3 here is CASSPGVGGVSTGELFF. CDR3 coding DNA: TGTGCCAGCAGCCCCGGGGTGGGGGGGGTGAGCACCGGGGAGCTGTTTTTT.

This clonotype showed up many times. The J gene is TRBJ2-1, the V gene TRBV2; 8 bases match TRBD1. This CDR3 is 12 amino acids long. The V and J ends lost 4 bases and 10 bases, in that order; junction bases with no gene match: 3. Germline CDR1 SNHLY, CDR2 FYNNEI. CDR3 protein: CASSGQGTEQFF. The CDR3 bases are TGTGCCAGCAGTGGACAGGGGACCGAGCAGTTCTTC.

As regards this clonotype: This may arise from a read error, as a much more abundant clone is one base away. The chain is built from TRBV11-2 and TRBJ2-1; maybe TRBD2 (5 bases). CDR3 length: 12 amino acids. Germline loops: CDR1 SGHAT, CDR2 FQNNGV. The CDR3 is CASSLGDNGQFF. As DNA, the CDR3 is TGTGCCAGCAGCTTGGGAGACAATGGGCAGTTCTTC.

This clonotype was picked up many times. This chain uses TRBV20-1 with TRBJ1-6; the match to TRBD1 covers 7 bases. The junction had 5 bases not matched to a gene; V was cut back by 5 bases and J by 10 bases. This CDR3 has 12 residues. Germline V gene sequence: CDR1 DFQATT, CDR2 SNEGSKA (reference sequence). The CDR3 sequence: CSARQGESPLHF. The CDR3 bases are TGCAGTGCTCGACAGGGCGAATCACCCCTCCACTTT.

This clonotype occurred many times. The J gene is TRBJ2-5, the V gene TRBV2, with 8 bases fitting TRBD2. This CDR3 comprises 16 residues. V lost 3 bases to trimming and J lost 2 bases; unmatched junction nucleotides: 8. Germline V gene sequence: CDR1 SNHLY, CDR2 FYNNEI. The CDR3 coding sequence is TGTGCCAGCAGTGATGGGGCGGGAGGCCTTCAAGAGACCCAGTACTTC. Translation gives CASSDGAGGLQETQYF.

The chain combines TRBV7-3 with TRBJ2-7; the D call may be TRBD1 or TRBD2 (5 bases each). Germline V lookup: CDR1 SGHTA, CDR2 FQGTGA. Deletions cut 6 bases from V and 3 bases from J, with 12 bases between. The CDR3 spans 13 residues. The CDR3 here is CASSSDSGYEQYF. The CDR3 DNA reads TGTGCCAGCAGTTCAGACAGCGGCTACGAGCAGTACTTC. Complete variable domain (other parts from reference TRBV7-3 and TRBJ2-7): GAGVSQTPSNKVTEKGKYVELRCDPISGHTALYWYRQSLGQGPEFLIYFQGTGAADDSGLPNDRFFAVRPEGSVSTLKIQRTERGDSAVYLCASSSDSGYEQYFGPGTRLTVT.